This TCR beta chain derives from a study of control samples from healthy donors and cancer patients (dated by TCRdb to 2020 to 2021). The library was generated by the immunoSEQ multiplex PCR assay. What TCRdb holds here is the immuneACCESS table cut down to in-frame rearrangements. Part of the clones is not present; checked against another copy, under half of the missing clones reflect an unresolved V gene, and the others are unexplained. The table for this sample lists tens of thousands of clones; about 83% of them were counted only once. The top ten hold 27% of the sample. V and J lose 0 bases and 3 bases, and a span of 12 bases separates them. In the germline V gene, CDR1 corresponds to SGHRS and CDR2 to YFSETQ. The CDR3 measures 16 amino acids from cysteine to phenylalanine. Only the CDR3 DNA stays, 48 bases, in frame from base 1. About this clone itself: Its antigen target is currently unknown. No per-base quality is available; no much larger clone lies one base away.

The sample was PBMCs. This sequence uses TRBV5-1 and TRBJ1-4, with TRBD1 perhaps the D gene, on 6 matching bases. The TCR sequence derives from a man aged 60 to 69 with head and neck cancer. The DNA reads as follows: TGCGCCAGCAGCTTGGTTGGGGCAGGGGCTAATGAAAAACTGTTTTTT. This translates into CASSLVGAGANEKLFF.